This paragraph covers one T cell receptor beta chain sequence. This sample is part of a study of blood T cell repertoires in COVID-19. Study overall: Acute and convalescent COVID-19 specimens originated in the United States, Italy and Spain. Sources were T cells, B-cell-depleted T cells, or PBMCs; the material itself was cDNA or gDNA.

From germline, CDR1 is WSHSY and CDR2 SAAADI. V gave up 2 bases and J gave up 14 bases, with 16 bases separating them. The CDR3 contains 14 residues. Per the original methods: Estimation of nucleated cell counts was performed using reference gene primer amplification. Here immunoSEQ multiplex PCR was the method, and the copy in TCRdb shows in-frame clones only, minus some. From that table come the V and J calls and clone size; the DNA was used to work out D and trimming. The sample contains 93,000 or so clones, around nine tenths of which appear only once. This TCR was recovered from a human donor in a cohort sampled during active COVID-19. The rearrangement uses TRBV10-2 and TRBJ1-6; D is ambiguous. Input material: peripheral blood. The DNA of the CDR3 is TGCGCCAGCAGTGAGGCACGAGGCGTTTCGGCCCTCCACTTT. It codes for CASSEARGVSALHF.